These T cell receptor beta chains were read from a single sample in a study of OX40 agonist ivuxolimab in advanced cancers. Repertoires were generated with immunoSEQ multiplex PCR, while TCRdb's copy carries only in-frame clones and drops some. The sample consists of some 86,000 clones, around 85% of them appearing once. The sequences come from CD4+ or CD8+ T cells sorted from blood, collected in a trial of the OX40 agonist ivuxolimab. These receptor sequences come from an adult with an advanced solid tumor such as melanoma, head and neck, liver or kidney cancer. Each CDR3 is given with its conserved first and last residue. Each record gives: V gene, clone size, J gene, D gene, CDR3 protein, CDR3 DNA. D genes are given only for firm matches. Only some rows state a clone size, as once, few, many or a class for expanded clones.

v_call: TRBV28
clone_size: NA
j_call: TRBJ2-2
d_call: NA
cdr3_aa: CASSSGGSNTGELFF
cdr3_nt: TGTGCCAGCAGTTCTGGGGGGTCGAACACCGGGGAGCTGTTTTTT

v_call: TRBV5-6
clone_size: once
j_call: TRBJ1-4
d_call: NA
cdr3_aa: CASSLQMGEKLFF
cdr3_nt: TGTGCCAGCAGCTTACAGATGGGTGAAAAACTGTTTTTT

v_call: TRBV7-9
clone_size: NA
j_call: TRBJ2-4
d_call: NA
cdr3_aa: CASSAPDLGAKNIQYF
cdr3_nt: TGTGCCAGCAGCGCTCCGGACTTGGGGGCCAAAAACATTCAGTACTTC

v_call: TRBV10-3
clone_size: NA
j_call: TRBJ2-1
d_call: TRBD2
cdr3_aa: CAISEDGSGGVEQFF
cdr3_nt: TGTGCCATCAGTGAGGATGGGTCGGGAGGGGTTGAGCAGTTCTTC

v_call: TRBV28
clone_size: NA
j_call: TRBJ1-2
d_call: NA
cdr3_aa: CASTTAMGYTF
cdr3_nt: TGTGCCAGTACGACAGCGATGGGCTACACCTTC

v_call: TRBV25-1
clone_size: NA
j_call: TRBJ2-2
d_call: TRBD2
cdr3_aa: CASSEYLSGSEDTGELFF
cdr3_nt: TGTGCCAGCAGTGAATACCTTAGCGGGAGTGAGGACACCGGGGAGCTGTTTTTT

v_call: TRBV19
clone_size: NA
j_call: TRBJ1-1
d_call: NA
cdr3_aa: CASSIGQRNTEAFF
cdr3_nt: TGTGCCAGTAGTATAGGACAGAGAAACACTGAAGCTTTCTTT

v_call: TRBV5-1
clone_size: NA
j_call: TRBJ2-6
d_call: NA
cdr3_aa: CASSPGSSGANVLTF
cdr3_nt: TGCGCCAGCAGCCCGGGGAGCTCTGGGGCCAACGTCCTGACTTTC

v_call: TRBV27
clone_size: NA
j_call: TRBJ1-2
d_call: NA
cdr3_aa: CASSFRQSNYGYTF
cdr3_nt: TGTGCCAGCAGTTTCCGACAGAGTAACTATGGCTACACCTTC

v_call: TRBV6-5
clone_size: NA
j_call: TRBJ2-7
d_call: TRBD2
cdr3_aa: CASSPAGGGEQYF
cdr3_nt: TGTGCCAGCAGCCCAGCGGGAGGTGGTGAGCAGTACTTC

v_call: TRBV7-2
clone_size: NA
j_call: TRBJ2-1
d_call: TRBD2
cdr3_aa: CASSVGLAVPEQFF
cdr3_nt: TGTGCCAGCAGCGTTGGACTAGCGGTCCCTGAGCAGTTCTTC

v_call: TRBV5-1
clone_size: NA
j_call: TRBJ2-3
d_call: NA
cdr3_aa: CASSWGTTSADTQYF
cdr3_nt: TGCGCCAGCAGCTGGGGGACAACGTCGGCAGATACGCAGTATTTT

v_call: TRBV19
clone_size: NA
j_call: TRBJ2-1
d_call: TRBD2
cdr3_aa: CASSIQREGFQFF
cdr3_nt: TGTGCCAGTAGTATCCAGCGGGAGGGATTTCAGTTCTTC

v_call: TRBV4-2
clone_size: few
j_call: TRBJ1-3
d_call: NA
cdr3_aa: CASSQPPDSGNTIYF
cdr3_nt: TGTGCCAGCAGCCAACCACCAGACTCTGGAAACACCATATATTTT

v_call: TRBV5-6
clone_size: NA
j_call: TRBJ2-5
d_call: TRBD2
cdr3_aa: CASSLVMGLVGGETQYF
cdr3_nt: TGTGCCAGCAGCTTGGTTATGGGACTAGTAGGAGGAGAGACCCAGTACTTC

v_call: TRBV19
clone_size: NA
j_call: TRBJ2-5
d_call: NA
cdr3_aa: CASSPGPGPKVAETQYF
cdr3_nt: TGTGCCAGTAGCCCCGGGCCGGGACCGAAGGTCGCGGAGACCCAGTACTTC